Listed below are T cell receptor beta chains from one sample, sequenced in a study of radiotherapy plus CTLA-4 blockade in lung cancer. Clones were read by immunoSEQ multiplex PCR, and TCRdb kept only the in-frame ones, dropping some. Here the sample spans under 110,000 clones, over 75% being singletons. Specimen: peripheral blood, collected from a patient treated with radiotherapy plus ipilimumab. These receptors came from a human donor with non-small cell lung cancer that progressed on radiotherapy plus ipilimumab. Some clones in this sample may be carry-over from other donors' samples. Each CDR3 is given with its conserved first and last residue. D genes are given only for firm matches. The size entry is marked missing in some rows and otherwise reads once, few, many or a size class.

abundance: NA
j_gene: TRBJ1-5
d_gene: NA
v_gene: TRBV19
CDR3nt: TGTGCCAGTAGTATACAGGGAAGGGGCAATCAGCCCCAGCATTTT
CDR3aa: CASSIQGRGNQPQHF

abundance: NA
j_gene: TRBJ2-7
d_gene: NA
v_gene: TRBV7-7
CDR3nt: TGTGCTAGCAGCTTGGGCAGGGCCTACGAGCAGTACTTC
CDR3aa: CASSLGRAYEQYF

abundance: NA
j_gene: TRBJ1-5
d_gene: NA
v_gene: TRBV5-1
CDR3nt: TGCGCCAGCAGCCCGTCCGGGTCTCAGCCCCAGCATTTT
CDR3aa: CASSPSGSQPQHF

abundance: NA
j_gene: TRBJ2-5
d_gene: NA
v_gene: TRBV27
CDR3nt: TGTGCCAGCAGTTTTGAGCGGTTCCGAGAGACCCAGTACTTC
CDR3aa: CASSFERFRETQYF

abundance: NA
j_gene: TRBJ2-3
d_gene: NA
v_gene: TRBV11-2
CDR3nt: TGTGCCAGCAGCTTAGTGGGAAGAGATACGCAGTATTTT
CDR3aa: CASSLVGRDTQYF

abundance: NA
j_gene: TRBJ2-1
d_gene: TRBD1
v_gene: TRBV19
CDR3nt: TGTGCCAGTAGTAGTAAGGGGGCCCTAGGTTATGAGCAGTTCTTC
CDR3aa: CASSSKGALGYEQFF

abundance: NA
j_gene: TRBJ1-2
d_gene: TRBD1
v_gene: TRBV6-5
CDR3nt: TGTGCCAGCACCCCCGGCAGGGGGCGTAAAGGCTACACCTTC
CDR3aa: CASTPGRGRKGYTF

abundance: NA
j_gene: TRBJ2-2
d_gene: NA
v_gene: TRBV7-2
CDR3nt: TGTGCCAGCAGCAGGACAGTGGGCGGGGAGCTGTTTTTT
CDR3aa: CASSRTVGGELFF

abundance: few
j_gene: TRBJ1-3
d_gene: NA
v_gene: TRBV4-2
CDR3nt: TGTGCCAGCAAAGGGCGCTCAAGCTCTGGAAACACCATATATTTT
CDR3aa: CASKGRSSSGNTIYF

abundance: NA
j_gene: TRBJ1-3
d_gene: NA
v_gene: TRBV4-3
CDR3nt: TGCGCCAGCAGCCACGGAAGGTCTGGAAACACCATATATTTT
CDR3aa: CASSHGRSGNTIYF

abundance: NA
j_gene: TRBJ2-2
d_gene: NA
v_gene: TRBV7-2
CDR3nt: TGTGCCAGCAGCTTAGCCCTTTCGGTATTAGCGAGGGGGGGAACCGGGGAGCTGTTTTTT
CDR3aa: CASSLALSVLARGGTGELFF

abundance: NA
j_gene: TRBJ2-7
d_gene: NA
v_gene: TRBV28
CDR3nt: TGTGCCAGCAGTTTTAGGGCCGAGCAGTACTTC
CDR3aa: CASSFRAEQYF

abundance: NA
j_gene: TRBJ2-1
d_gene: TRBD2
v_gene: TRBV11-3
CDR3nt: TGTGCCAGCAGCCGAGATAGCGGGGGGTACAATGAGCAGTTCTTC
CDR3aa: CASSRDSGGYNEQFF

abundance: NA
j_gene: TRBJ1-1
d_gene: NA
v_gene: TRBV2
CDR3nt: TGTGCCAGCAGCCCCGAATACACTGAAGCTTTCTTT
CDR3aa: CASSPEYTEAFF

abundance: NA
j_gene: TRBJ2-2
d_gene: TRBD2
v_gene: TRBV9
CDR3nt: TGTGCCAGCAGCCTTCGGACTAGCGGGGATCACGGGGAGCTGTTTTTT
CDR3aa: CASSLRTSGDHGELFF

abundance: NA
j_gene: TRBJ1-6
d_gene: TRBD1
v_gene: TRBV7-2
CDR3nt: TGTGCCGGCAGCCCTCCCGGGACAGTAAATTCACCCCTCCACTTT
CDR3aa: CAGSPPGTVNSPLHF

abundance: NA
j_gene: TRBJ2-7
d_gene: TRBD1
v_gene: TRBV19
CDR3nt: TGTGCCAGTAGTCCCTGGACAGGGAAATACGAGCAGTACTTC
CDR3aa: CASSPWTGKYEQYF

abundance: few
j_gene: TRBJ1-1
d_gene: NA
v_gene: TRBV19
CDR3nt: TGTGCCAGTAGTAGGCAGGTTCATAGCATGAACACTGAAGCTTTCTTT
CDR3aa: CASSRQVHSMNTEAFF

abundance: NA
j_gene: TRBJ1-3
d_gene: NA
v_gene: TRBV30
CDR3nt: TGTGCCTGGAGTGTATACCCCCTAGACTCTGGAAACACCATATATTTT
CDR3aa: CAWSVYPLDSGNTIYF

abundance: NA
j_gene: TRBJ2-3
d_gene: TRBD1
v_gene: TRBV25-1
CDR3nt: TGTGCCAGCAGTGCAGACAGGGGTGATACGCAGTATTTT
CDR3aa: CASSADRGDTQYF

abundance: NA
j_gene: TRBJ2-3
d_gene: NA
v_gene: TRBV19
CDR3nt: TGTGCCAGTACCCCCTTCGGGGGCACAGATACGCAGTATTTT
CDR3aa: CASTPFGGTDTQYF

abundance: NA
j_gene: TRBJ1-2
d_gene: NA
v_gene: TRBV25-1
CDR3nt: TGTGCCAGCAGGGGACCCCGAGTCGACTATGGCTACACCTTC
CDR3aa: CASRGPRVDYGYTF

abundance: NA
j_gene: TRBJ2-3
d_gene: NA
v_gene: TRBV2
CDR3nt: TGTGCCAGCACGGTAGCAACAGATACGCAGTATTTT
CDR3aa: CASTVATDTQYF

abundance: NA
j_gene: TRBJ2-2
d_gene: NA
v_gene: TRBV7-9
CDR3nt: TGTGCCAGCAGCTCCCCCCCTCTCGCTGCCGGGGAGCTGTTTTTT
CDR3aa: CASSSPPLAAGELFF

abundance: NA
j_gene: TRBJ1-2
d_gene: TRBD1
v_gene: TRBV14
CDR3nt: TGTGCCAGCAGCCAAGTGGGACAGACAATCTATGGCTACACCTTC
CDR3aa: CASSQVGQTIYGYTF

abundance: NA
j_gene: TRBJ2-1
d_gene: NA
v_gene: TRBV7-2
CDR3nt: TGTGCCAGCAGCTTCTGGAGAAATGAGCAGTTCTTC
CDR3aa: CASSFWRNEQFF

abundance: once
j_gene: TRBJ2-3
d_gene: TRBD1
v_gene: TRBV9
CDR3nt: TGTGCCAGCGGGGACAGCTTGCTGAGCACAGATACGCAGTATTTT
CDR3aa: CASGDSLLSTDTQYF

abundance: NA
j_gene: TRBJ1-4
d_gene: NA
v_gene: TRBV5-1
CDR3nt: TGCGCCAGCAGCTTGGGTCCAGTTGCAACTAATGAAAAACTGTTTTTT
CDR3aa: CASSLGPVATNEKLFF

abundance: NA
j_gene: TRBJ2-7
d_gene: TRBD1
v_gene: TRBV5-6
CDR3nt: TGTGCCAGCAGCTTGGGACAGGGCTCCTACGAGCAGTACTTC
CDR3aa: CASSLGQGSYEQYF

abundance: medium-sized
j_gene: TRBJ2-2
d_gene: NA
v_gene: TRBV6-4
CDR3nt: TGTGCCAGCAGTGACTCTAAAGAAACCGGGGAGCTGTTTTTT
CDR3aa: CASSDSKETGELFF

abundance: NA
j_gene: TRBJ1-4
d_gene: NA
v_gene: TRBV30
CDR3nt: TGTGCCTGGACCCCCGGGTCGGTTGAAAAACTGTTTTTT
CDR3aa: CAWTPGSVEKLFF

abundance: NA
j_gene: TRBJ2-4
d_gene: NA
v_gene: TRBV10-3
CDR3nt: TGTGCCATCAGTAACGCCCCGACCGGGGGCGAGTACATTCAGTACTTC
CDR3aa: CAISNAPTGGEYIQYF

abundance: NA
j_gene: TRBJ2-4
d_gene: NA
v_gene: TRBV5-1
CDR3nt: TGCGCCAGCAGCCCAGCAACCGGGGGCCCGACGAGGGGAAACATTCAGTACTTC
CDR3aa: CASSPATGGPTRGNIQYF

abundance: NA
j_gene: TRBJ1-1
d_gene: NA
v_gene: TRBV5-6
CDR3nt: TGTGCCAGCAGCTTGGGGTGGGGCACTGAAGCTTTCTTT
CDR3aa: CASSLGWGTEAFF

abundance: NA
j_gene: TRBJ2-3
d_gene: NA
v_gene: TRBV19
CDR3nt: TGTGCCAGTAGCAGCACCTCCAGGGAAGATACGCAGTATTTT
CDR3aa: CASSSTSREDTQYF

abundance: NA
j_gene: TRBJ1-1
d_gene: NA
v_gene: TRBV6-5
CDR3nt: TGTGCCAGCAGTCGAACAGTGAACACTGAAGCTTTCTTT
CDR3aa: CASSRTVNTEAFF

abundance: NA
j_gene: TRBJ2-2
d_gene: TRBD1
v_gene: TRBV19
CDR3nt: TGTGCCAGTCAGGTGGGACAGACGAACACCGGGGAGCTGTTTTTT
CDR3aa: CASQVGQTNTGELFF

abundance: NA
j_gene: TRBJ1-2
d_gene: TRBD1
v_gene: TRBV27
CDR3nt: TGTGCCAGCAGTCAGACAGGGGCTAGCTACGGTGGCTACACCTTC
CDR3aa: CASSQTGASYGGYTF

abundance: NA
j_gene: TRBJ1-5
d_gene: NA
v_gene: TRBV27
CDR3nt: TGTGCCAGCAGTCTCGGCATGGGAGGGATTGTTCAGCCCCAGCATTTT
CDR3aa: CASSLGMGGIVQPQHF

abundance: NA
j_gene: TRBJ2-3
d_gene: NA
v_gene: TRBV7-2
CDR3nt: TGTGCCAGCATCGAGCGACAGCCCACAGATACGCAGTATTTT
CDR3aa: CASIERQPTDTQYF

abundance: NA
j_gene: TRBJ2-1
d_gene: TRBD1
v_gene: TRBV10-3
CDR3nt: TGTGCCATCAGTGAGCGAGGCAGGGGGCGCCACAATGAGCAGTTCTTC
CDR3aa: CAISERGRGRHNEQFF

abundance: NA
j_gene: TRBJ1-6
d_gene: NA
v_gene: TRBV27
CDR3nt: TGTGCCAGCAGTTTGTCCGGTTTTTCACCCCTCCACTTT
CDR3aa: CASSLSGFSPLHF

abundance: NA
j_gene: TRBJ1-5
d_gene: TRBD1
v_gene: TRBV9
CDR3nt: TGTGCCAGCAGCGTCGCCGCAGGGGGATTACAGCCCCAGCATTTT
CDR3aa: CASSVAAGGLQPQHF

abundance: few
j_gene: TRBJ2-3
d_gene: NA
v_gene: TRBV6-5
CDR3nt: TGTGCCAGCAGCGAAAAGGCTACAGATACGCAGTATTTT
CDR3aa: CASSEKATDTQYF

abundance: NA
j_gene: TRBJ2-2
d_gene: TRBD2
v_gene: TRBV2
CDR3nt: TGTGCCAGCACCAGTAGCGGGGGGGGCTGGACCGGGGAGCTGTTTTTT
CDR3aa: CASTSSGGGWTGELFF

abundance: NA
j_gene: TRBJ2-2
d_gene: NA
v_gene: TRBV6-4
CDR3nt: TGTGCCAGCAGTGAAACCTCGGAGGCCGGGGAGCTGTTTTTT
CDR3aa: CASSETSEAGELFF

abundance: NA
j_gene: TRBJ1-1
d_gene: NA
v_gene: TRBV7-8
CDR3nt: TGTGCCAGCAGCTTAGATCCCAGACAGATGAACACTGAAGCTTTCTTT
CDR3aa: CASSLDPRQMNTEAFF

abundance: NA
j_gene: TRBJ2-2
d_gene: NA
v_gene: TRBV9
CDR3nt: TGTGCCAGCAGCGTAGCAGACACCGGGGAGCTGTTTTTT
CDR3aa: CASSVADTGELFF

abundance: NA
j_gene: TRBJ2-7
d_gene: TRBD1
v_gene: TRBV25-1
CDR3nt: TGTGCCAGCCGGACAGGGAAGAACTCCTACGAGCAGTACTTC
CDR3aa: CASRTGKNSYEQYF

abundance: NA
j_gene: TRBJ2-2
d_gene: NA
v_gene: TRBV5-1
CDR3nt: TGCGCCAGCAGCTTGGTCTTTCAGGGACGGTTGAAGGCCGGGGAGCTGTTTTTT
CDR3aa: CASSLVFQGRLKAGELFF

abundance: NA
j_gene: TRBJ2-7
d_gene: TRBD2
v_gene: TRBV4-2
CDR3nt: TGTGCCAGCAGCCAAGATTTGGGGACTAGCAGATCTTACGAGCAGTACTTC
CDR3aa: CASSQDLGTSRSYEQYF

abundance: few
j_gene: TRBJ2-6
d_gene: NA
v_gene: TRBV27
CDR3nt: TGTGCCAGCAGTTTGAGCTCTGGGGCCAACGTCCTGACTTTC
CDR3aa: CASSLSSGANVLTF